One and the same sample provided the 24 T cell receptor beta chains below, sequenced in a study of PD-1 blockade in mismatch repair-deficient tumors. The data were produced by immunoSEQ multiplex PCR, yet TCRdb's version contains in-frame clones alone and is incomplete. Of roughly 70,000 clones in the sample, 78% are singletons; the top ten hold roughly 5.5%. Material: peripheral blood, obtained 2 weeks after starting pembrolizumab. These receptors were collected from an adult with mismatch repair-deficient cancer.

The CDR3 bases are TGTGCCAGTATTCGCCAGCAGAACACTGAAGCTTTCTTT. This translates into CASIRQQNTEAFF. J is TRBJ1-1 and V is TRBV19; D is ambiguous. The CDR3 spans 13 residues. The germline CDR1 and CDR2 sequences are LNHDA and SQIVND (reference sequence). Trimming shortened V by 7 bases and J by 1 base, and 10 bases separated the two germline ends.

V gene TRBV7-6 combines with J gene TRBJ2-5; either TRBD1 or TRBD2 may supply D (6 bases each). The CDR3 is made up of 15 amino acids. The germline gives CDR1 SGHVS, CDR2 FNYEAQ. With 5 bases removed from V and 7 bases from J, the gap between germline ends came to 20 bases. In nucleotides, the CDR3 is TGTGCCAGCAGCCTTTTAGCAGGGGACTCGGCGACCCAGTACTTC. This translates into CASSLLAGDSATQYF.

The rearrangement links TRBV5-1 to TRBJ2-5, with D tentatively TRBD1 (5 bases). Germline lookup yields CDR1 SGHRS and CDR2 YFSETQ. The CDR3 is 14 amino acids. V dropped 7 bases and J dropped 0 bases, with 13 bases sitting between them. The CDR3 DNA sequence: TGCGCCAGCGGAAGGGGCTACAACCAAGAGACCCAGTACTTC. Protein product: CASGRGYNQETQYF.

The CDR3: CASSIDRRRGAEAFF. CDR3 DNA sequence: TGTGCCAGTAGTATAGATCGACGGCGAGGCGCTGAAGCTTTCTTT. V is TRBV19 and J is TRBJ1-1; D unresolved. Germline V gene sequence: CDR1 LNHDA, CDR2 SQIVND (reference sequence). CDR3 length: 15 amino acids. The germline V and J ends were trimmed by 0 bases and 6 bases, with 14 bases remaining between them.

The chain combines TRBV9 with TRBJ2-1; D call uncertain. The CDR3 contains 15 residues. Germline lookup yields CDR1 SGDLS and CDR2 YYNGEE. The V end lost 0 bases, the J end lost 0 bases, and 7 bases lay between the germline ends. The CDR3 DNA reads TGTGCCAGCAGCGTAGAGTTGAGCTCCTACAATGAGCAGTTCTTC. It yields the protein CASSVELSSYNEQFF. The full variable domain, with the rest looked up from reference TRBV9 and TRBJ2-1, is DSGVTQTPKHLITATGQRVTLRCSPRSGDLSVYWYQQSLDQGLQFLIQYYNGEERAKGNILERFSAQQFPDLHSELNLSSLELGDSALYFCASSVELSSYNEQFFGPGTRLTVL.

V and J are TRBV13 and TRBJ2-1; TRBD1 matches at 7 bases. Germline V gene lookup returns CDR1 PRHDT and CDR2 FYEKMQ (reference sequence). V trimming: 6 bases; J trimming: 2 bases; junction bases outside the gene matches: 7. The CDR3 sequence is 15 residues long. This CDR3 is CASRTRDSPYNEQFF. The CDR3 nucleotides are TGTGCCAGCAGGACCCGGGACAGCCCCTACAATGAGCAGTTCTTC. The full variable domain, completed using reference TRBV13 and TRBJ2-1, is AAGVIQSPRHLIKEKRETATLKCYPIPRHDTVYWYQQGPGQDPQFLISFYEKMQSDKGSIPDRFSAQQFSDYHSELNMSSLELGDSALYFCASRTRDSPYNEQFFGPGTRLTVL.

V usage is TRBV18 and J usage is TRBJ1-4; D is possibly TRBD1 (6 bases). The ends were cut back, 1 base at V and 5 bases at J, with 8 bases in the middle. The germline V gene has CDR1 KGHSH and CDR2 LQKENI. The length of the CDR3 is 14 residues. CDR3 region: CASSPQGGNEKLFF. The CDR3 bases are TGTGCCAGCTCACCACAAGGGGGGAATGAAAAACTGTTTTTT. Variable domain in full (rest from reference TRBV18 and TRBJ1-4): NAGVMQNPRHLVRRRGQEARLRCSPMKGHSHVYWYRQLPEEGLKFMVYLQKENIIDESGMPKERFSAEFPKEGPSILRIQQVVRGDSAAYFCASSPQGGNEKLFFGSGTQLSVL.

This chain connects TRBV6-1 to TRBJ2-2, with TRBD2 identical over 8 bases. This CDR3 contains 15 residues. V dropped 6 bases and J dropped 5; count of bases not matched to a gene: 8. Germline assignment: CDR1 MNHNS and CDR2 SASEGT. In nucleotides, the CDR3 is TGTGCCAGCAGCGTTAGCGGGACGACGACCGGGGAGCTGTTTTTT. It encodes CASSVSGTTTGELFF.

This rearrangement joins TRBV7-9 to TRBJ2-1; possibly TRBD2 for D (5 bases). CDR1 and CDR2 (germline): SEHNR, FQNEAQ (reference sequence). This CDR3 has 14 residues. V lost 5 bases and J lost 6, with 14 bases in between. CDR3 amino acids: CASSDPSGFNEQFF. The CDR3 DNA follows: TGTGCCAGCAGCGATCCCAGCGGATTCAATGAGCAGTTCTTC.

This clone showed up just a few times. This rearrangement joins TRBV4-2 to TRBJ1-2; 7 positions match TRBD1. The CDR3 runs to 15 residues. The V and J ends lost 3 bases and 6 bases, in that order; junction bases with no gene match: 10. CDR1 and CDR2 from the germline V gene are LGHNA and YNFKEQ. CDR3 amino acids: CASSQETGSLDGYTF. CDR3 in DNA: TGTGCCAGCAGCCAGGAGACAGGGAGTCTCGATGGCTACACCTTC.

The chain has TRBV4-3 and TRBJ2-7; D call uncertain. Germline CDR1 reads LGHNA; CDR2 reads YSLEER. The germline V and J ends were trimmed by 0 bases and 6 bases, with 18 bases remaining between them. There are 16 residues in the CDR3. CDR3 loop: CASSQDLTRSSGEQYF. CDR3 DNA: TGCGCCAGCAGCCAAGATCTGACTCGATCCTCCGGCGAGCAGTACTTC.

The V gene is TRBV4-1, the J gene TRBJ2-7; D is ambiguous. CDR1 is MGHRA, CDR2 YSYEKL, per germline. V was trimmed by 1 base and J by 0 bases, leaving 10 bases between them. This CDR3 is built from 15 residues. This chain's CDR3 is CASSQVGSYSYEQYF. CDR3 in DNA: TGCGCCAGCAGCCAAGTCGGGTCCTACTCCTACGAGCAGTACTTC.

This clone was seen more than once but under ten times. The chain employs TRBV11-3 and TRBJ2-7, with 8 bases lining up with TRBD2. The CDR3 extends over 13 amino acids. Germline V gene sequence: CDR1 SGHNT, CDR2 YENEEA. Unmatched junction bases numbered 7, after V lost 6 bases and J lost 6 bases. The chain's CDR3 is CASSKAGAVEQYF. In nucleotides, the CDR3 is TGTGCCAGCAGTAAAGCGGGAGCAGTCGAGCAGTACTTC.

The chain recombines TRBV10-3 with TRBJ2-7; 9 nucleotides match TRBD2. CDR3 length equals 19 residues. From germline, CDR1 is ENHRY and CDR2 SYGVKD. V trimming: 5 bases; J trimming: 2 bases; junction bases outside the gene matches: 19. CDR3 sequence reads: CAISFSFRQGGTSPYEQYF. CDR3 nucleotides: TGTGCCATCAGTTTTTCTTTCCGACAGGGTGGGACTAGCCCCTACGAGCAGTACTTC.

This clone came up once. The chain is built from TRBV6-4 and TRBJ2-3, with D possibly matching TRBD1 (6 bases). CDR1 and CDR2 from the germline V gene are MRHNA and SNTAGT. The V end was cut by 2 bases, the J end by 1 base, with 10 bases between. The CDR3 spans 15 residues. The CDR3 region is CASSDGGRGTDTQYF. In nucleotides, the CDR3 is TGTGCCAGCAGTGACGGGGGCCGGGGCACAGATACGCAGTATTTT.

This rearrangement joins TRBV2 to TRBJ2-1, with D tentatively TRBD2 (6 bases). Germline CDR1 is SNHLY and CDR2 is FYNNEI. This CDR3 region has 15 residues. The ends were cut back, 6 bases at V and 0 bases at J, with 12 bases in the middle. This CDR3 reads CASRGGRASYNEQFF. The CDR3 region has the DNA TGTGCCAGCAGGGGGGGACGGGCCTCCTACAATGAGCAGTTCTTC.

The chain employs TRBV14 and TRBJ1-2; D is undetermined. Germline CDR1 SGHDN, CDR2 FVKESK. The CDR3 sequence is 13 residues long. Between the trimmed V and J ends, which lost 3 bases and 6 bases, there was a span of 11 bases. The CDR3 here is CASSHEETHGYTF. In nucleotides, the CDR3 is TGTGCCAGCAGCCATGAGGAAACGCATGGCTACACCTTC.

The chain uses TRBV4-1 and TRBJ2-1; 9 bases are a match to TRBD2. Per germline, CDR1 MGHRA and CDR2 YSYEKL. The CDR3 is 17 amino acids. V shed 5 bases, J shed 4 bases, and the junction held 12 bases outside the gene matches. The CDR3 DNA is TGCGCCAGCAGCACCTTCGCGGCTAGCGGGGTATACAATGAGCAGTTCTTC. This sequence encodes CASSTFAASGVYNEQFF.

This clone was counted a single time. This chain connects TRBV12-5 to TRBJ2-2, with TRBD2 identical over 13 bases. This CDR3 is 18 amino acids long. CDR1 LGHNT and CDR2 FRNRAP come from the germline V gene. The trim removed 0 bases at V and 3 bases at J, leaving 4 bases unmatched. CDR3 residues: CASGLVLGLAGYTGELFF. The CDR3 coding sequence is TGTGCTAGTGGTTTGGTACTGGGACTAGCGGGATACACCGGGGAGCTGTTTTTT.

This chain connects TRBV14 to TRBJ1-2; no clear D gene. The CDR3 covers 16 residues. Germline CDR1 SGHDN, CDR2 FVKESK. V lost 3 bases to trimming and J lost 0 bases, with 14 bases between them. The CDR3: CASSQSDGRSNYGYTF. The DNA of the CDR3 is TGTGCCAGCAGCCAGAGTGACGGACGATCTAACTATGGCTACACCTTC.

This rearrangement joins TRBV15 to TRBJ2-7; 7 bases align to TRBD2. The CDR3 extends over 15 amino acids. Germline values: CDR1 LNHNV, CDR2 YYDKDF (reference sequence). The trim removed 1 base at V and 4 bases at J, leaving 7 bases unmatched. The DNA of the CDR3 is TGTGCCACCAGCAGAGGCCCTAGCGGTGGTTACGAGCAGTACTTC. Translated: CATSRGPSGGYEQYF.

The J gene is TRBJ2-2, the V gene TRBV30, with unresolved D. The CDR3 loop spans 15 amino acids. The V end lost 3 bases, the J end lost 1 base, and 12 bases lay between the germline ends. Germline V gene sequence: CDR1 GTSNPN, CDR2 SVGIG (reference sequence). The CDR3 here is CAWREGALNTGELFF. CDR3 in DNA: TGTGCCTGGAGAGAAGGAGCTTTGAACACCGGGGAGCTGTTTTTT.

This clone was recorded once. The chain combines TRBV5-6 with TRBJ2-7; 8 bases agree with TRBD1. In germline, CDR1 is SGHDT, CDR2 YYEEEE. V was pared by 4 bases and J by 10 bases, with 7 bases of the junction left unmatched. The CDR3 is made up of 12 amino acids. CDR3 sequence (DNA): TGTGCCAGCAGCCCGGACAGGGCGAAACAGTACTTC. It is translated as CASSPDRAKQYF.

This clone was observed a few times. The gene calls are TRBV7-9 and TRBJ2-5; D is ambiguous. CDR3 length: 11 amino acids. V was cut by 6 bases and J by 5 bases, with 7 bases left in between. Per germline, CDR1 SEHNR and CDR2 FQNEAQ (reference sequence). The CDR3 here is CASRKLETQYF. The DNA for the CDR3 is TGTGCCAGCAGGAAGCTGGAGACCCAGTACTTC.